The entry that follows covers one T cell receptor (beta chain) sequence. Under the authors' procedure: Nucleated cell counts were estimated from reference gene primer amplification. TCRdb keeps only in-frame clones here, not all; method: immunoSEQ multiplex PCR. From that table come the V and J calls and clone size; the DNA was used to work out D and trimming. The sample has about 120,000 clones; around three quarters are singletons. The data stem from a study of blood T cell repertoires in COVID-19. Germline V gene sequence: CDR1 MDHEN, CDR2 SYDVKM. With V trimmed by 1 base and J by 5 bases, 8 bases remained unmatched. This CDR3 contains 16 residues.

The receptor was derived from a woman of 80 years or more with acute or convalescent COVID-19. Sequenced material: peripheral blood. The chain carries TRBV28 and TRBJ2-7; 10 bases match TRBD1. CDR3 coding DNA: TGTGCCAGCAGTTTATCTCCGGGACAGGGGTCCGACGAGCAGTACTTC. Its protein product is CASSLSPGQGSDEQYF.